The 23 T cell receptor beta chains presented below share a single source sample, sequenced in a study of control samples from healthy donors and cancer patients. The table came from immunoSEQ multiplex PCR; TCRdb's copy has only in-frame clones and leaves some out. The sample records some 120,000 clones, about 87% being singletons. Source material: blood. These TCRs come from a young man in good health.

This clone was detected only once. The V call is TRBV2, the J call TRBJ1-6; D might be TRBD1 (5 bases). This CDR3 is built from 16 residues. Germline CDR1 SNHLY, CDR2 FYNNEI. The V and J ends lost 7 bases and 1 base respectively, with 14 bases between them. Written as DNA, the CDR3 is TGTGCCAGCACAGGGAGGGAGAGGTCCTATAATTCACCCCTCCACTTT. Its translation: CASTGRERSYNSPLHF.

The chain has TRBV19 and TRBJ2-7, with 7 bases matching TRBD1. This CDR3 spans 13 amino acids. Per the germline V gene, CDR1 is LNHDA and CDR2 is SQIVND (reference sequence). V lost 5 bases, J lost 2 bases, and 3 bases stayed unmatched. In nucleotides, the CDR3 is TGTGCCAGTAGTGCCGGACAGGCCTACGAGCAGTACTTC. Translation gives CASSAGQAYEQYF.

This clone appeared a few times. This may come from a read error, since a much larger clone is one base off. The chain has TRBV7-9 and TRBJ2-2; D gene unclear. The ends were cut back, 6 bases at V and 4 bases at J, with 3 bases in the middle. This CDR3 contains 11 residues. The germline CDR1 and CDR2 sequences are SEHNR and FQNEAQ (reference sequence). In DNA form, the CDR3 reads TGTGCCAGCAGTCCCACCGGGGAGCTGTTTTTT. This codes for CASSPTGELFF.

CDR3 DNA sequence: TGTGCCAGCTCACCTCTAGCGGCTTACAATGAGCAGTTCTTC. Translated: CASSPLAAYNEQFF. The genes are TRBV18 and TRBJ2-1; 7 nucleotides align to TRBD2. V was pared by 3 bases and J by 4 bases, with 3 bases of the junction left unmatched. Germline V gene data show CDR1 as KGHSH and CDR2 as LQKENI. The CDR3 has 14 amino acids.

The CDR3 sequence: CASSEAGPDTQYF. CDR3 DNA sequence: TGTGCCAGCAGTGAAGCGGGCCCAGATACGCAGTATTTT. This chain uses TRBV6-1 with TRBJ2-3; D is unresolved. Trimming removed 0 bases at V and 4 bases at J, with 5 bases between. The CDR3 sequence is 13 residues long. CDR1 is MNHNS, CDR2 SASEGT, per germline.

The V call is TRBV5-1, the J call TRBJ1-1; 7 bases are a match to TRBD1. The germline V gene encodes CDR1 SGHRS and CDR2 YFSETQ. V dropped 5 bases and J dropped 0; count of bases not matched to a gene: 10. The CDR3 extends over 16 amino acids. This CDR3 reads CASRPLPGGMNTEAFF. CDR3 nucleotides: TGCGCCAGCAGGCCTCTTCCAGGGGGGATGAACACTGAAGCTTTCTTT.

The V call is TRBV7-9, the J call TRBJ2-2; D is perhaps TRBD1 or TRBD2 (5 bases each). Trimming removed 5 bases from V and 7 bases from J, with 14 bases in between. CDR1 is SEHNR and CDR2 is FQNEAQ in the germline V gene (reference sequence). The CDR3 totals 14 residues. DNA for the CDR3: TGTGCCAGCAGCCCTCGGGCTGGGGGCGGGGAGCTGTTTTTT. This gives the protein CASSPRAGGGELFF.

The sample holds one count of this clone. CDR3 sequence (DNA): TGTGCCAGCAGCGGCGGGGGCCTCTCCTACAATGAGCAGTTCTTC. This translates into CASSGGGLSYNEQFF. The chain recombines TRBV3-1 (or the pseudogene TRBV3-2) with TRBJ2-1, with D possibly TRBD2 on 7 matching bases. The V and J ends lost 5 bases and 0 bases respectively, with 11 bases between them. Germline V gene sequence: CDR1 LGHDT, CDR2 YNNKEL (reference sequence). The CDR3 loop spans 15 amino acids.

CDR3 protein: CAWTGSNGNTIYF. CDR3 sequence (DNA): TGTGCCTGGACAGGATCCAATGGAAACACCATATATTTT. The V call is TRBV30, the J call TRBJ1-3; D is ambiguous. Germline-derived CDR1 and CDR2 are GTSNPN and SVGIG (reference sequence). V gave up 4 bases and J gave up 3 bases, with 10 bases separating them. The CDR3 has 13 amino acids. Combining the CDR3 with reference TRBV30 and TRBJ1-3 gives the whole variable domain SQTIHQWPATLVQPVGSPLSLECTVEGTSNPNLYWYRQAAGRGLQLLFYSVGIGQISSEVPQNLSASRPQDRQFILSSKKLLLSDSGFYLCAWTGSNGNTIYFGEGSWLTVV.

V usage is TRBV3-1 (or the pseudogene TRBV3-2) and J usage is TRBJ1-1; 9 positions match TRBD1. The CDR3 has 16 amino acids. Germline V CDR1 and CDR2: LGHDT, YNNKEL (reference sequence). After removal of 4 bases from V and 0 bases from J, the junction contained 6 bases not matched to a gene. The CDR3 bases are TGTGCCAGCAGCCTGACAGGGGGTGGATTGAACACTGAAGCTTTCTTT. Its translation is CASSLTGGGLNTEAFF.

V usage is TRBV21-1 and J usage is TRBJ1-4. TRBV21-1 constitutes a pseudogene. The CDR3 has 14 amino acids. The CDR3: CASSSGFWNEKLFF. In DNA, the CDR3 is TGTGCCAGCAGCTCGGGATTCTGGAATGAAAAACTGTTTTTT.

Written as DNA, the CDR3 is TGCAGCGTTTCCCGACTCGACGAGCAGTACTTC. The encoded protein is CSVSRLDEQYF. This chain uses TRBV29-1 with TRBJ2-7, with no clear D. Per the germline V gene, CDR1 is SQVTM and CDR2 is ANQGSEA. The CDR3 is 11 amino acids. V was trimmed by 5 bases and J by 5 bases, leaving 10 bases between them.

This clone occurred once. The chain recombines TRBV7-3 with TRBJ1-1, with a possible D match to TRBD1 (5 bases). This CDR3 has 15 amino acids. Per germline, CDR1 SGHTA and CDR2 FQGTGA. The V end lost 2 bases, the J end lost 7 bases, and 17 bases lay between the germline ends. The CDR3 spells CASSLRGGDFGEAFF. The DNA for the CDR3 is TGTGCCAGCAGCTTACGGGGAGGGGATTTCGGTGAAGCTTTCTTT.

The chain carries TRBV29-1 and TRBJ1-1, with D maybe TRBD1 (6 bases). From germline, CDR1 is SQVTM and CDR2 ANQGSEA. Trimming took 5 bases from V and 0 from J, leaving 13 bases between them. CDR3 length equals 14 residues. This chain's CDR3 is CSVSRTVMNTEAFF. CDR3 in DNA: TGCAGCGTTTCACGGACAGTCATGAACACTGAAGCTTTCTTT.

The chain combines TRBV7-2 with TRBJ1-2; 7 bases map to TRBD1. With V trimmed by 5 bases and J by 8 bases, 8 bases remained unmatched. This CDR3 comprises 13 residues. CDR1 is SGHTA and CDR2 is FQGNSA in the germline V gene. The CDR3 is CASSPQGFVGYTF. The CDR3, as DNA: TGTGCCAGCAGCCCACAGGGGTTTGTGGGCTACACCTTC.

As to this clone: Sequence at one end of the junction differs from germline and may be a read error. The CDR3: CANSLNQGTGELFF. CDR3 nucleotides: TGTGCCAACAGCTTGAACCAGGGAACCGGGGAGCTGTTTTTT. The rearrangement links TRBV7-2 to TRBJ2-2, with D possibly matching TRBD1 (5 bases). The germline CDR1 and CDR2 sequences are SGHTA and FQGNSA. This CDR3 spans 14 amino acids.

V and J are TRBV19 and TRBJ1-2; the D is unclear. Trimming left V 5 bases short and J 10 bases short, with 17 bases between. This CDR3 contains 13 residues. In germline, CDR1 is LNHDA, CDR2 SQIVND (reference sequence). CDR3 sequence (DNA): TGTGCCAGTAGTCCCCAACACGCGGGCGACTACACCTTC. Translated, it gives CASSPQHAGDYTF.

The chain employs TRBV11-3 and TRBJ1-1, with D unclear. The CDR3 runs 13 residues. In germline, CDR1 is SGHNT, CDR2 YENEEA. Trimming removed 0 bases at V and 1 base at J, with 3 bases between. CDR3 bases: TGTGCCAGCAGCTTAGAGGAGAACACTGAAGCTTTCTTT. It yields the protein CASSLEENTEAFF.

This chain connects TRBV12-3 or TRBV12-4 to TRBJ1-2; D is unclear. The CDR3 covers 11 residues. The V end was cut by 8 bases, the J end by 8 bases, with 12 bases between. The CDR3 sequence: CASAGRYGYTF. The CDR3 DNA reads as TGTGCCAGCGCCGGCAGATACGGCTACACCTTC.

The chain joins TRBV5-1 to TRBJ1-2; tentative D call: TRBD1 (5 bases). CDR1 is SGHRS and CDR2 is YFSETQ in the germline V gene. Trimming cost V 0 bases and J 2 bases, with 20 bases left between them. The CDR3 is 18 amino acids. DNA of the CDR3: TGCGCCAGCAGCTTGGACCCCTACCTTACAGGACTGAACTATGGCTACACCTTC. Translating gives CASSLDPYLTGLNYGYTF.

This clone was counted once. The rearrangement joins TRBV30 to TRBJ2-1; TRBD1 is a possible D gene (6 bases). Germline assignment: CDR1 GTSNPN and CDR2 SVGIG (reference sequence). CDR3 length: 11 residues. Trimming stripped 5 bases from V and 7 bases from J, with 9 bases between. This CDR3 reads CAWGQSNEQFF. Here the CDR3 DNA reads TGTGCCTGGGGACAGTCTAATGAGCAGTTCTTC. Combining the CDR3 with reference TRBV30 and TRBJ2-1 gives the whole variable domain SQTIHQWPATLVQPVGSPLSLECTVEGTSNPNLYWYRQAAGRGLQLLFYSVGIGQISSEVPQNLSASRPQDRQFILSSKKLLLSDSGFYLCAWGQSNEQFFGPGTRLTVL.

This clone came up once. The chain recombines TRBV24-1 with TRBJ2-3; possibly TRBD2 for D (5 bases). In germline, CDR1 is KGHDR, CDR2 SFDVKD. The CDR3 spans 16 residues. V lost 2 bases to trimming and J lost 2 bases, with 13 bases between them. The CDR3 DNA sequence: TGTGCCACCAGTGATTCGGACTCCTCCCCCACAGATACGCAGTATTTT. It yields the protein CATSDSDSSPTDTQYF.

This clone showed up many times. The chain uses TRBV2 and TRBJ1-4; D is uncertain. CDR1 is SNHLY, CDR2 FYNNEI, per germline. The V gene lost 6 bases and the J gene lost 8 bases, with 16 bases spanning the gap. This CDR3 has 14 residues. The CDR3 spells CASSPGPSWEKLFF. The CDR3 bases are TGTGCCAGCAGCCCTGGGCCATCGTGGGAAAAACTGTTTTTT.